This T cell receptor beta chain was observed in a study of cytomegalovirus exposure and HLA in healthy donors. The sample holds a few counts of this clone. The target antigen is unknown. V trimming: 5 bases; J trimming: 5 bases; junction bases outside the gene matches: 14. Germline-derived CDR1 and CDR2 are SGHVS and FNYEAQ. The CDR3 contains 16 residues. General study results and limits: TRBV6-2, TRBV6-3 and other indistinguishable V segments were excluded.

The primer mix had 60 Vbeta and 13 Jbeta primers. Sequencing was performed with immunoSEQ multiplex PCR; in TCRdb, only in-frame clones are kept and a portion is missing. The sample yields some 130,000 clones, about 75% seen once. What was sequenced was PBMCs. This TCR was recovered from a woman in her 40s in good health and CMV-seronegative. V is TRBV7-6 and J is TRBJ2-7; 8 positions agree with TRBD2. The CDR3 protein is CASSPFPSGGLDEQYF. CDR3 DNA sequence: TGTGCCAGCAGCCCATTCCCCTCGGGGGGGCTGGACGAGCAGTACTTC.